This T cell receptor beta chain was captured in a study of cytomegalovirus exposure and HLA in healthy donors. The PCR had 60 Vbeta and 13 Jbeta primers. How the authors handled the data: Unique TCR beta chains numbered 80 million to 95 million in a later analysis, with around 12 million shared. Profiled with immunoSEQ multiplex PCR; TCRdb holds only in-frame clones, not every one. D and trimming were read from the DNA, whereas the V and J calls and clone size are those reported in that table. Of some 90,000 clones listed, roughly 85% are singletons. About this clone: The antigen is unknown.

Study-level results: A later analysis linked a missense variant in DCLRE1C to the trimming of TCR beta V and J genes. What was likely a sequencing artifact was a cluster of highly shared sequence variants. Data from an earlier analysis indicated that most TCR beta V segments were productive either about 87% or about 30% of the time.

The CDR3 sequence is 16 residues long. Germline loops: CDR1 SGHRS, CDR2 YFSETQ. J lost 9 bases, V lost 3 bases, and 6 bases had no gene match. The sequence was collected from a female donor in good health and CMV-seronegative. This chain uses TRBV5-1 with TRBJ2-1; 16 positions match TRBD2. The sequencing input was PBMCs. The CDR3 is CASSSGTSGRATEQFF. The CDR3 bases are TGCGCCAGCAGCTCCGGGACTAGCGGGAGGGCCACTGAGCAGTTCTTC.